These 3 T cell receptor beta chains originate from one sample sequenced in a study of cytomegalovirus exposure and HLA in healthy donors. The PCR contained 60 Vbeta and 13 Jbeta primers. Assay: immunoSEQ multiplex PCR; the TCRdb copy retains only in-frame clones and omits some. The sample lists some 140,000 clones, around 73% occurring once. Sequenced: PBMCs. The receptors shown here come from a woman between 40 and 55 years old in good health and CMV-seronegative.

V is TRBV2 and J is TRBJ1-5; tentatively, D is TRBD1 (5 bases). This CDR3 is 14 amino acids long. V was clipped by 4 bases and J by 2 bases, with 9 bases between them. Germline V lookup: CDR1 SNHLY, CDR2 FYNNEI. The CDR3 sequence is CASSATRGNQPQHF. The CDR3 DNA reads TGTGCCAGCAGTGCAACCAGGGGCAATCAGCCCCAGCATTTT.

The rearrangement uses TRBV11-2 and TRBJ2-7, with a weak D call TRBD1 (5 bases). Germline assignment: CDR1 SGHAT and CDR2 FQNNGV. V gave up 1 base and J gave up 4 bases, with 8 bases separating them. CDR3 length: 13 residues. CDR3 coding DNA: TGTGCCAGCAGCTTAGTAACAGGATACGAGCAGTACGTC. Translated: CASSLVTGYEQYV.

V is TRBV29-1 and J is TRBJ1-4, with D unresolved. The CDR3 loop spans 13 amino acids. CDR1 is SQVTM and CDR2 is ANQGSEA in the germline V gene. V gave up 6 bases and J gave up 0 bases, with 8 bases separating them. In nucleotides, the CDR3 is TGCAGCGTGAGGGCGGCAACTAATGAAAAACTGTTTTTT. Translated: CSVRAATNEKLFF.